The clone carrying this T cell receptor beta chain was seen at least ten times. Its antigen remains unknown. The sample comes from a study of T-cell reconstitution after alpha-beta-depleted transplantation in children. Study-wide findings and caveats: It was reported that alpha-beta T cells came from several hundred expanded graft clones (about two months after transplant).

This CDR3 comprises 15 residues. The germline gives CDR1 SGHRS, CDR2 YFSETQ. V shed 4 bases and J 4 bases; nucleotides not matched to a gene: 5. For TCRbeta, the library was prepared with unique molecular identifiers. TCRdb fed the PCR reads into MiXCR, producing one record per CDR3 protein. Of about 980,000 distinct CDR3 sequences listed, about 31% were seen once; the top ten hold 28%. The chain employs TRBV5-1 and TRBJ2-1, with TRBD1 matching over 10 bases. The sequence was collected from a boy under two years old who had a stem cell transplant for SCID, so the T cells may come from the graft donor. This material consisted of PBMCs, mostly from graft donor cells, taken 360 days after TCRalphabeta/CD19-depleted stem cell transplant. The CDR3 bases are TGCGCCAGCAGCCCCCGGGACAGGGGATACAATGAGCAGTTCTTC. It codes for CASSPRDRGYNEQFF.